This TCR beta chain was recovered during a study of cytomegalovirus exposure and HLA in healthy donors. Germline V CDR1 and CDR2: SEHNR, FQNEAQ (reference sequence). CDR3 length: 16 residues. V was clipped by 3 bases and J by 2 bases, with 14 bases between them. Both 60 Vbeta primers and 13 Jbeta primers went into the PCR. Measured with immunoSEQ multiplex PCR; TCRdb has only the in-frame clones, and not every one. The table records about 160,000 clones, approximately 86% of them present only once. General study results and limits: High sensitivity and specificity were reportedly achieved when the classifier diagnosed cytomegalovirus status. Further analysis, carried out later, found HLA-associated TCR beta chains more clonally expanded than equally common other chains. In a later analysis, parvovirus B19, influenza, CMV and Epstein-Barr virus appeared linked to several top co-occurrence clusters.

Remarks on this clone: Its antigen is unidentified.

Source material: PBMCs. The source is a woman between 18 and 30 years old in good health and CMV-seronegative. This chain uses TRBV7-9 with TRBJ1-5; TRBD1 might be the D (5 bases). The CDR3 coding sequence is TGTGCCAGCAGCTTTTCCCGGATAGGGGGCAATCAGCCCCAGCATTTT. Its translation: CASSFSRIGGNQPQHF.